This T cell receptor beta chain was obtained from a study of shared clonotypes between healthy human individuals. Across the whole study: Donor ages ranged 18 to 49 years: a couple of women, a few men. Study-wide points: Relative to memory subsets, naive subsets generally showed larger estimated richness. Compared with clonotypes that all four donors shared, non-shared clonotypes had lower generation probabilities.

Authors' processing steps: ImmunoSEQ supplied junction-only sequences lacking quality scores, so filtering was different. Method: immunoSEQ multiplex PCR; TCRdb's copy keeps in-frame clones and lacks some. D and trimming were read from the DNA, whereas the V and J calls and clone size are those reported in that table. Here the sample spans some 2,400,000 clones, approximately 95% being singletons. Concerning this clone itself: Its matching antigen is unknown.

The source of this sequence is a young man in good health. What was sequenced was naive CD4+ T cells sorted from blood. Subset denoted: CD45RA+ positively selected.

CDR3 loop: CASSARGTGTSGRAREQYF. Here the CDR3 DNA reads TGTGCCAGCAGCGCCCGCGGGACAGGGACTAGCGGGAGGGCGAGGGAGCAGTACTTC. This chain links TRBV11-2 with TRBJ2-7; 16 bases map to TRBD2. Germline V gene data show CDR1 as SGHAT and CDR2 as FQNNGV. The V and J ends lost 5 bases and 7 bases, in that order; junction bases with no gene match: 17. The CDR3 runs 19 residues.